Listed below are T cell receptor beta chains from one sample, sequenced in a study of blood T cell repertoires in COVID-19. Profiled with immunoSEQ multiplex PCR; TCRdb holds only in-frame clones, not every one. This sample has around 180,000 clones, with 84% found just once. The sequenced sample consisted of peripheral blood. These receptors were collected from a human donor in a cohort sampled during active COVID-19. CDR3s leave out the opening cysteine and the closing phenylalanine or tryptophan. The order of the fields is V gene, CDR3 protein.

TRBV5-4 ASSLGRGENTEAF
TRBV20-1 SASSGTVQETQY
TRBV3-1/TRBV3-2 ASRTGPGAQY
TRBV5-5 ASSLEGQGHNEQF
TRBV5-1 ASSSGGIRLYGYT
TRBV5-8 ASSPPGFRNYGYT
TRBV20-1 SASRRGAFDEQF
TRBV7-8 ASSLDAGGTEAF
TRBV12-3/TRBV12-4 ASSPGNTEAF
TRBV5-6 ASSLVVGQAYEQY
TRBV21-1 ASSKGIAIGQETQY
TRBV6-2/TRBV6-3 ASSYNRRQEDYGYT
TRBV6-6 ASSLRQGEYNEQF
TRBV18 ASSPGLAGGSSYEQY
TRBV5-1 ASTSGGGSYNEQF
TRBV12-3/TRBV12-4 ASSFGGIEAF
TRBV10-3 AISDLLAGALNTGELF
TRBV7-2 ASSLDGTRHAKNIQY
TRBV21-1 ASSKRGEYTEAF
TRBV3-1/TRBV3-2 ASSQVRTDTQY
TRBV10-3 AISESLANYGYT
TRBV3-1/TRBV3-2 ASGQGANYGYT
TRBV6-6 ASSRPGTGGDEQY
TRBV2 ASKSGTGLYGYT
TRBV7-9 ASSLSGGASYNEQF
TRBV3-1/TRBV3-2 ASTSGTGEPWSEKLF
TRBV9 ASSFGRGKVGELF
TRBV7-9 ASSTTERGPQH
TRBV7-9 ASSKSRGNEQY
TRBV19 ASSKGRGLGYSNQPQH
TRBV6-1 ASSEVRGGDNEQF
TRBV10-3 AVGGAGTDTQY
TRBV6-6 ASSYSEGDTEAF
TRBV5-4 ASSSLLAGGQDEQF
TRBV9 ASSVGGHSYNEQF
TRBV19 ASSITREVLYEQY
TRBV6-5 ASSPNRLPYEQY
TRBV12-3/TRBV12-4 ASSPLGNTIY
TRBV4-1 ASSQERQGGLGRENTEAF
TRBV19 ASSIDPQGAEAF
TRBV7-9 ASSLPHNLDTISETQY
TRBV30 AWRLGGYEQY
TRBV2 AINRGHEQY
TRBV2 ASIAVRGNTEAF
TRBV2 ARGQGPNTLH
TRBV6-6 ASKAGTDYGYT
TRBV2 ASRKTGGTAYGYT
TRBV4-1 ASSQEMTSLEYNEQF
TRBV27 ASSLLRPGPHSYEQY
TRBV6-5 ASSGTSFDEQF
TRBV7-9 ASSPRETQY
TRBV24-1 ATRGAILYEQY
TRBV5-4 ASSQNRRPYEQY
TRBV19 ASSPTGFYEQF
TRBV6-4 ASSDSRGYGYT